This TCR beta chain was found in a study of graft-versus-host responses after intestinal transplantation. Study at large: Recipients underwent multivisceral, liver-intestinal, or isolated intestinal transplants. Study-level findings and limits: GvH clones surfaced in recipient marrow, some emerging earlier in ileum or blood. Early post-transplant HvG declines showed an association with peak circulating GvH clone levels.

This clone has a single count. Antigen unknown. The germline V gene has CDR1 LGHNA and CDR2 YSLEER. Trimming pared 1 base from V and 2 bases from J, leaving 9 bases between. CDR3 size: 16 residues. Repertoires were generated with immunoSEQ multiplex PCR, while TCRdb's copy carries only in-frame clones and drops some. The sample has tens of thousands of clones, 85% to 95% seen once. V gene TRBV4-3 combines with J gene TRBJ1-6; D uncertain. This clonotype originated in a human donor who was the organ donor for an intestinal transplant. The starting material was unstimulated CD8+ T cells sorted from spleen or lymph node cells, obtained before transplant. The CDR3 loop reads CASSQVWAPYNSPLHF. The CDR3 coding sequence is TGCGCCAGCAGCCAAGTATGGGCCCCCTATAATTCACCCCTCCACTTT.